A single sample is the source of the 29 T cell receptor beta chains below, sequenced in a study of OX40 agonist ivuxolimab in advanced cancers. Method: immunoSEQ multiplex PCR; TCRdb's copy keeps in-frame clones and lacks some. Here the sample spans approximately 90,000 clones, over 85% being singletons. The sequenced sample was CD4+ or CD8+ T cells sorted from blood, obtained in a trial of the OX40 agonist ivuxolimab. These receptors all stem from an adult with an advanced solid tumor such as melanoma, head and neck, liver or kidney cancer.

In its sample, this clone was seen once. The chain links TRBV6-1 to TRBJ2-1; D is undetermined. V was cut by 7 bases and J by 4 bases, with 11 bases left in between. Germline V gene data show CDR1 as MNHNS and CDR2 as SASEGT. The CDR3 runs to 13 residues. CDR3 in amino acids: CASTLLRYNEQFF. The CDR3 DNA follows: TGTGCCAGCACCCTCCTGCGATACAATGAGCAGTTCTTC.

This clone occurred once. The chain combines TRBV28 with TRBJ1-2, with a possible D match to TRBD1 (5 bases). The germline V and J ends were trimmed by 10 bases and 4 bases, with 13 bases remaining between them. CDR3 length: 12 amino acids. Germline V gene lookup returns CDR1 MDHEN and CDR2 SYDVKM. CDR3 sequence: CATGREAYGYTF. CDR3 in DNA: TGTGCCACCGGCAGGGAGGCCTATGGCTACACCTTC.

The V call is TRBV11-3, the J call TRBJ2-7; 8 bases match TRBD2. There are 14 residues in the CDR3. The V gene's germline CDR1 is SGHNT and CDR2 YENEEA. V gave up 5 bases and J gave up 7 bases; unmatched junction bases: 10. CDR3 loop: CASSKNGGAGEQYF. DNA for the CDR3: TGTGCCAGCAGCAAAAACGGGGGGGCAGGAGAGCAGTACTTC.

The J gene is TRBJ1-2, the V gene TRBV13; 8 nucleotides line up with TRBD1. This CDR3 comprises 13 residues. Germline V gene data show CDR1 as PRHDT and CDR2 as FYEKMQ (reference sequence). Unmatched junction bases numbered 4, after V lost 4 bases and J lost 6 bases. The CDR3 sequence is CASSSPGGDGYTF. Written as DNA, the CDR3 is TGTGCCAGCAGCTCTCCAGGGGGCGATGGCTACACCTTC.

The chain couples TRBV6-6 to TRBJ2-7; D unclear. The germline V and J ends were trimmed by 6 bases and 4 bases, with 7 bases remaining between them. CDR3 size: 11 residues. Germline V lookup: CDR1 MNHNY, CDR2 SVGAGI (reference sequence). The DNA of the CDR3 is TGTGCCAGCAGCCCTCAATACGAGCAGTACTTC. Residues: CASSPQYEQYF.

This clone has just one count. The CDR3 region is CASSLIPGRGTNTIYF. In nucleotides, the CDR3 is TGTGCCAGCAGCTTAATACCGGGACGGGGAACAAACACCATATATTTT. The rearrangement uses TRBV7-9 and TRBJ1-3; D may be TRBD1 (5 bases). Trimming took off 2 bases at V and 6 bases at J, with 17 bases between the two ends. The CDR3 length is 16 residues. Germline V lookup: CDR1 SEHNR, CDR2 FQNEAQ (reference sequence). Looking up the rest from reference TRBV7-9 and TRBJ1-3 gives the full variable domain: DTGVSQNPRHKITKRGQNVTFRCDPISEHNRLYWYRQTLGQGPEFLTYFQNEAQLEKSRLLSDRFSAERPKGSFSTLEIQRTEQGDSAMYLCASSLIPGRGTNTIYFGEGSWLTVV.

The count of this clone is one. The gene calls are TRBV5-1 and TRBJ1-5; D gene ambiguous. Germline CDR1 reads SGHRS; CDR2 reads YFSETQ. The V end was cut by 0 bases, the J end by 5 bases, with 9 bases between. The CDR3 has 14 residues. CDR3 sequence (DNA): TGCGCCAGCAGCTTGGAGGGAGGGCATCAGCCCCAGCATTTT. Amino acids: CASSLEGGHQPQHF. The variable domain in full, with the rest retrieved from reference TRBV5-1 and TRBJ1-5, is KAGVTQTPRYLIKTRGQQVTLSCSPISGHRSVSWYQQTPGQGLQFLFEYFSETQRNKGNFPGRFSGRQFSNSRSEMNVSTLELGDSALYLCASSLEGGHQPQHFGDGTRLSIL.

The chain couples TRBV20-1 to TRBJ2-5; D unclear. There are 11 residues in the CDR3. Per germline, CDR1 DFQATT and CDR2 SNEGSKA (reference sequence). The V end was cut by 5 bases, the J end by 5 bases, with 9 bases between. CDR3 residues: CSAEVGETQYF. The CDR3 nucleotides read TGCAGTGCTGAAGTAGGTGAGACCCAGTACTTC.

In this sample, this clone turned up a few times. The chain has TRBV6-5 and TRBJ2-1, with D possibly TRBD1 on 6 matching bases. The CDR3 is 15 residues long. From germline, CDR1 is MNHEY and CDR2 SVGAGI. V was clipped by 6 bases and J by 7 bases, with 19 bases between them. The CDR3 spells CASSKQGWGSNEQFF. The CDR3 DNA reads TGTGCCAGCAGCAAACAGGGTTGGGGATCAAATGAGCAGTTCTTC.

The CDR3 sequence: CASSLGGVGETQYF. The CDR3 nucleotides are TGTGCCAGCAGCTTAGGGGGTGTTGGGGAGACCCAGTACTTC. The V call is TRBV7-7, the J call TRBJ2-5; D is uncertain. Germline CDR1 and CDR2: SSHAT and FNYEAQ (reference sequence). The CDR3 contains 14 residues. Trimming took 1 base from V and 5 from J, leaving 11 bases between them.

This chain joins TRBV20-1 and TRBJ2-3; no clear D. Germline CDR1 reads DFQATT; CDR2 reads SNEGSKA (reference sequence). V shed 6 bases and J shed 7 bases, with 11 bases lying between them. The CDR3 totals 11 residues. CDR3 in DNA: TGCAGTGCCTTACAGCTAAATACGCAGTATTTT. The encoded protein is CSALQLNTQYF.

Notes on this clone: Other DNA sequences from this sample encode an identical CDR3 as well. This chain connects TRBV13 to TRBJ2-7; D remains unclear. Per germline, CDR1 PRHDT and CDR2 FYEKMQ (reference sequence). Deletions cut 6 bases from V and 0 bases from J, with 15 bases between. The CDR3 covers 15 residues. The CDR3 region is CASSLRGRVSYEQYF. The CDR3 nucleotides read TGTGCCAGCAGTCTTAGAGGCCGGGTCTCCTACGAGCAGTACTTC.

The V call is TRBV15, the J call TRBJ2-7; a weak D match, TRBD2 (6 bases). The CDR3 is 13 residues long. The V gene lost 0 bases and the J gene lost 12 bases, with 15 bases spanning the gap. Looked up from germline, CDR1 is LNHNV and CDR2 is YYDKDF (reference sequence). CDR3 nucleotides: TGTGCCACCAGCAGAGATTTTGCGGGATTTCGGTACTTC. It is translated as CATSRDFAGFRYF.

CDR3 nucleotide sequence: TGTGCCAGCAGGTTGAAAGCGACCTATAATTCACCCCTCCACTTT. It is translated as CASRLKATYNSPLHF. The rearrangement joins TRBV6-5 to TRBJ1-6; D is unresolved. Germline values: CDR1 MNHEY, CDR2 SVGAGI. The length of the CDR3 is 15 residues. Trimming took off 6 bases at V and 2 bases at J, with 11 bases between the two ends.

The rearrangement links TRBV29-1 to TRBJ1-3; D ambiguous. Germline CDR1 and CDR2: SQVTM and ANQGSEA. CDR3 length equals 14 residues. Trimming pared 7 bases from V and 0 bases from J, leaving 13 bases between. Here the CDR3 reads CSARSGSSGNTIYF. The CDR3 DNA reads as TGCAGCGCCCGGAGTGGCAGCTCTGGAAACACCATATATTTT.

The chain is built from TRBV6-5 and TRBJ2-3; tentatively, D is TRBD2 (5 bases). The germline V and J ends were trimmed by 2 bases and 2 bases, with 11 bases remaining between them. The CDR3 length is 15 residues. Germline V CDR1 and CDR2: MNHEY, SVGAGI. This chain's CDR3 is CASSYRGPNTDTQYF. CDR3 nucleotides: TGTGCCAGCAGTTACCGCGGGCCCAACACAGATACGCAGTATTTT.

In its sample, this clone was seen once. The chain has TRBV5-1 and TRBJ2-1, with D possibly TRBD2 on 5 matching bases. The V gene lost 4 bases and the J gene lost 0 bases, with 14 bases spanning the gap. CDR1 SGHRS and CDR2 YFSETQ come from the germline V gene. The CDR3 totals 16 residues. The CDR3 bases are TGCGCCAGCAGCCTGATGAGGACTTACTCCTACAATGAGCAGTTCTTC. Translated, it gives CASSLMRTYSYNEQFF.

There are a few counts of this clone. The chain recombines TRBV29-1 with TRBJ1-2, with TRBD1 identical over 8 bases. CDR3 length equals 12 residues. V shed 7 bases and J 4 bases; nucleotides not matched to a gene: 5. Germline lookup yields CDR1 SQVTM and CDR2 ANQGSEA. In DNA form, the CDR3 reads TGCAGCGCTGGGACAGGTGGCTATGGCTACACCTTC. This gives the protein CSAGTGGYGYTF.

The chain links TRBV6-5 to TRBJ1-1, with 7 nucleotides matching TRBD1. V was pared by 5 bases and J by 6 bases, with 12 bases of the junction left unmatched. The germline CDR1 and CDR2 sequences are MNHEY and SVGAGI. This CDR3 is 15 amino acids long. CDR3 sequence (DNA): TGTGCCAGCAGTATTACTACCACCGGGACAGCTGAAGCTTTCTTT. Protein product: CASSITTTGTAEAFF.

The chain has TRBV6-1 and TRBJ2-5; the match to TRBD1 covers 7 bases. Trimming cost V 2 bases and J 5 bases; bases outside gene matches: 8. From germline, CDR1 is MNHNS and CDR2 SASEGT. The CDR3 runs to 15 residues. The CDR3 coding sequence is TGTGCCAGCAGTGAAATCGGGACAGCCGGGGAGACCCAGTACTTC. Its translation: CASSEIGTAGETQYF.

The chain carries TRBV11-2 and TRBJ2-3; no reliable D call. Germline V gene lookup returns CDR1 SGHAT and CDR2 FQNNGV. The CDR3 covers 12 residues. V was trimmed by 10 bases and J by 2 bases, leaving 10 bases between them. This CDR3 reads CATTLLTDTQYF. In nucleotides, the CDR3 is TGTGCCACCACCTTACTCACAGATACGCAGTATTTT.

The rearrangement links TRBV7-2 to TRBJ1-1, with D unresolved. CDR3 length: 14 amino acids. Germline CDR1 and CDR2: SGHTA and FQGNSA. Trimming shortened V by 1 base and J by 0 bases, and 6 bases separated the two germline ends. CDR3 region: CASSLGRMNTEAFF. The CDR3 DNA reads as TGTGCCAGCAGCTTAGGTAGGATGAACACTGAAGCTTTCTTT.

The gene calls are TRBV15 and TRBJ2-7; D unclear. The CDR3 loop spans 13 amino acids. The germline V and J ends were trimmed by 3 bases and 4 bases, with 10 bases remaining between them. Germline V CDR1 and CDR2: LNHNV, YYDKDF (reference sequence). The CDR3 here is CATSSRRKYEQYF. The CDR3 bases are TGTGCCACCAGCAGCCGACGAAAGTACGAGCAGTACTTC.

The rearrangement uses TRBV7-2 and TRBJ2-3; D is ambiguous. CDR1 and CDR2 (germline): SGHTA, FQGNSA. V lost 3 bases and J 6 bases, leaving 13 bases between the germline ends. The CDR3 is 14 amino acids. The DNA of the CDR3 is TGTGCCAGCAGCTTTTCACTCCCTGAGGATACGCAGTATTTT. This codes for CASSFSLPEDTQYF.

The chain joins TRBV28 to TRBJ1-1; D call uncertain. Germline-derived CDR1 and CDR2 are MDHEN and SYDVKM. V lost 4 bases and J lost 4, with 13 bases in between. The CDR3 has 14 residues. The CDR3 here is CASSSPSQVTEAFF. The CDR3 DNA reads as TGTGCCAGCAGTTCCCCCTCCCAGGTCACTGAAGCTTTCTTT.

This chain uses TRBV13 with TRBJ2-2; D perhaps matches TRBD2 (6 bases). Germline-derived CDR1 and CDR2 are PRHDT and FYEKMQ (reference sequence). V was pared by 5 bases and J by 7 bases, with 17 bases between. This CDR3 has 15 residues. The CDR3: CASSAPGLSVGELFF. The DNA of the CDR3 is TGTGCCAGCAGCGCCCCGGGACTTAGCGTCGGGGAGCTGTTTTTT. The entire variable domain, with the rest obtained from reference TRBV13 and TRBJ2-2, is as follows: AAGVIQSPRHLIKEKRETATLKCYPIPRHDTVYWYQQGPGQDPQFLISFYEKMQSDKGSIPDRFSAQQFSDYHSELNMSSLELGDSALYFCASSAPGLSVGELFFGEGSRLTVL.

This chain connects TRBV6-6 to TRBJ2-5; 8 positions agree with TRBD2. J gave up 4 bases and V 8 bases, and 12 bases lay outside the gene matches. CDR1 and CDR2 (germline): MNHNY, SVGAGI (reference sequence). There are 15 residues in the CDR3. The chain's CDR3 is CASVRGAGGGETQYF. In nucleotides, the CDR3 is TGTGCCAGCGTCCGGGGTGCGGGGGGAGGAGAGACCCAGTACTTC.

V usage is TRBV5-1 and J usage is TRBJ1-1; 10 nucleotides line up with TRBD1. Trimming cost V 4 bases and J 10 bases; bases outside gene matches: 13. The CDR3 has 15 residues. Looked up from germline, CDR1 is SGHRS and CDR2 is YFSETQ. As DNA, the CDR3 is TGCGCCAGCAGCCCTTTCCGGGACAGGGGCGGTGGAGCTTTCTTT. Protein sequence: CASSPFRDRGGGAFF. The full variable domain, in which reference TRBV5-1 and TRBJ1-1 provide the parts outside the CDR3, is KAGVTQTPRYLIKTRGQQVTLSCSPISGHRSVSWYQQTPGQGLQFLFEYFSETQRNKGNFPGRFSGRQFSNSRSEMNVSTLELGDSALYLCASSPFRDRGGGAFFGQGTRLTVV.

The rearrangement links TRBV30 to TRBJ2-5; 12 nucleotides agree with TRBD1. Germline CDR1 and CDR2: GTSNPN and SVGIG (reference sequence). The CDR3 sequence is 14 residues long. V was pared by 7 bases and J by 4 bases, with 7 bases of the junction left unmatched. The CDR3 DNA reads TGTGCCTCGACCGGGACAGGGGGCGGAGAGACCCAGTACTTC. Its translation: CASTGTGGGETQYF. The full variable domain, in which reference TRBV30 and TRBJ2-5 provide the parts outside the CDR3, is SQTIHQWPATLVQPVGSPLSLECTVEGTSNPNLYWYRQAAGRGLQLLFYSVGIGQISSEVPQNLSASRPQDRQFILSSKKLLLSDSGFYLCASTGTGGGETQYFGPGTRLLVL.